The rows below give T cell receptor beta chains drawn from one sample of a study of shared clonotypes between healthy human individuals. The assay was immunoSEQ multiplex PCR, and TCRdb's table has in-frame clones only and misses some. The table has around 580,000 clones, roughly 98% seen once. The specimen sequenced was naive CD8+ T cells sorted from blood. These receptors were taken from a man aged 25-45 years in good health. Both conserved end residues are part of each CDR3. A D gene is named only where the DNA matches it firmly. A row's size may be missing; if present it is once, few, many or a size class.

CDR3: CASIQGIGNQPQHF
DNA: TGTGCCAGCATACAGGGAATCGGCAATCAGCCCCAGCATTTT
D: NA
V: TRBV2
length: 14
J: TRBJ1-5
size: once

CDR3: CASSPDRASNQPQHF
DNA: TGCGCCAGCAGCCCAGACAGGGCCTCCAATCAGCCCCAGCATTTT
D: TRBD1
V: TRBV4-3
length: 15
J: TRBJ1-5
size: NA

CDR3: CAGLLAGMNTGELFF
DNA: TGTGCCGGGCTACTAGCGGGTATGAACACCGGGGAGCTGTTTTTT
D: TRBD2
V: TRBV7-9
length: 15
J: TRBJ2-2
size: NA

CDR3: CASTSWGVEAYEQYF
DNA: TGTGCCAGTACCTCCTGGGGGGTCGAGGCCTACGAGCAGTACTTC
D: NA
V: TRBV19
length: 15
J: TRBJ2-7
size: NA

CDR3: CASSITAGGYNEQFF
DNA: TGTGCCAGTAGTATAACAGCGGGAGGGTACAATGAGCAGTTCTTC
D: TRBD2
V: TRBV19
length: 15
J: TRBJ2-1
size: NA

CDR3: CASTKHGGRYNEQFF
DNA: TGTGCCAGCACCAAGCACGGGGGGCGCTACAATGAGCAGTTCTTC
D: NA
V: TRBV21-1
length: 15
J: TRBJ2-1
size: once

CDR3: CASSPITSGRNNEQFF
DNA: TGTGCCAGCAGCCCTATAACTAGCGGGAGGAACAATGAGCAGTTCTTC
D: TRBD2
V: TRBV7-9
length: 16
J: TRBJ2-1
size: NA

CDR3: CASSSGHLLATSTDTQYF
DNA: TGTGCCAGCAGTTCCGGCCACCTACTAGCGACTAGCACAGATACGCAGTATTTT
D: TRBD2
V: TRBV27
length: 18
J: TRBJ2-3
size: NA

CDR3: CASSLSPSGTTDTQYF
DNA: TGTGCCAGCAGCTTAAGTCCTAGCGGAACCACAGATACGCAGTATTTT
D: TRBD2
V: TRBV7-3
length: 16
J: TRBJ2-3
size: once

CDR3: CASSPSHIPSVSEAFF
DNA: TGTGCCAGCAGCCCATCACACATCCCGTCGGTGTCTGAAGCTTTCTTT
D: NA
V: TRBV7-2
length: 16
J: TRBJ1-1
size: once

CDR3: CASGLFPGQGAYEQYF
DNA: TGTGCTAGTGGTTTATTCCCGGGACAGGGGGCCTACGAGCAGTACTTC
D: TRBD1
V: TRBV12-5
length: 16
J: TRBJ2-7
size: NA

CDR3: CASSLPGLSYNEQFF
DNA: TGTGCCAGCAGTTTACCCGGACTCTCCTACAATGAGCAGTTCTTC
D: NA
V: TRBV27
length: 15
J: TRBJ2-1
size: once

CDR3: CASSPGGLWEQFF
DNA: TGTGCCAGCTCACCAGGGGGTTTATGGGAGCAGTTCTTC
D: NA
V: TRBV18
length: 13
J: TRBJ2-1
size: NA

CDR3: CASSTIGYGYTF
DNA: TGTGCCAGCAGCACTATTGGGTATGGCTACACCTTC
D: NA
V: TRBV9
length: 12
J: TRBJ1-2
size: NA

CDR3: CASSYYGGLSYEQYF
DNA: TGTGCCAGCAGTTATTACGGCGGACTCTCCTACGAGCAGTACTTC
D: NA
V: TRBV6-5
length: 15
J: TRBJ2-7
size: NA

CDR3: CASSPGRGGELFF
DNA: TGTGCCAGCAGCCCCGGGCGTGGCGGGGAGCTGTTTTTT
D: NA
V: TRBV7-7
length: 13
J: TRBJ2-2
size: once

CDR3: CASSMGLAGGMSLYEQFF
DNA: TGTGCCAGCAGTATGGGACTAGCGGGAGGAATGTCTCTGTATGAGCAGTTCTTC
D: TRBD2
V: TRBV28
length: 18
J: TRBJ2-1
size: NA

CDR3: CASSSPAGSGNTIYF
DNA: TGTGCCAGCAGCTCCCCCGCCGGGTCCGGAAACACCATATATTTT
D: NA
V: TRBV5-4
length: 15
J: TRBJ1-3
size: NA

CDR3: CSVDGGPAATNYGYTF
DNA: TGCAGCGTTGACGGCGGCCCGGCAGCTACTAACTATGGCTACACCTTC
D: NA
V: TRBV29-1
length: 16
J: TRBJ1-2
size: NA

CDR3: CASSYSGRPYEQYF
DNA: TGTGCCAGCAGCTATAGCGGGAGACCCTACGAGCAGTACTTC
D: TRBD2
V: TRBV11-3
length: 14
J: TRBJ2-7
size: NA

CDR3: CASSLAGGGLNEQFF
DNA: TGTGCCAGCAGCTTAGCTGGCGGGGGCCTCAATGAGCAGTTCTTC
D: NA
V: TRBV7-2
length: 15
J: TRBJ2-1
size: NA

CDR3: CASRLGTANTGELFF
DNA: TGTGCCAGCAGACTCGGGACTGCGAACACCGGGGAGCTGTTTTTT
D: NA
V: TRBV28
length: 15
J: TRBJ2-2
size: NA

CDR3: CASSLVSRVEQYF
DNA: TGTGCCAGCAGCTTAGTCTCGCGAGTCGAGCAGTACTTC
D: NA
V: TRBV7-9
length: 13
J: TRBJ2-7
size: NA

CDR3: CASSSGHYYGYTF
DNA: TGTGCCAGCAGCTCAGGACATTACTATGGCTACACCTTC
D: NA
V: TRBV11-2
length: 13
J: TRBJ1-2
size: NA

CDR3: CASSLWTGSSYGYTF
DNA: TGTGCCAGCAGCCTTTGGACAGGGTCATCCTATGGCTACACCTTC
D: TRBD1
V: TRBV7-2
length: 15
J: TRBJ1-2
size: NA

CDR3: CASSYGVSGTDTQYF
DNA: TGTGCCAGCAGTTACGGGGTATCGGGGACAGATACGCAGTATTTT
D: NA
V: TRBV6-5
length: 15
J: TRBJ2-3
size: NA

CDR3: CASSLAEAGSTDTQYF
DNA: TGCGCCAGCAGCTTGGCCGAAGCGGGAAGCACAGATACGCAGTATTTT
D: TRBD2
V: TRBV5-1
length: 16
J: TRBJ2-3
size: NA

CDR3: CACSQGSHYEQYF
DNA: TGTGCCTGTTCACAGGGATCCCACTACGAGCAGTACTTC
D: NA
V: TRBV30
length: 13
J: TRBJ2-7
size: NA

CDR3: CASSYSASGSGDTQYF
DNA: TGTGCCAGCAGTTACTCCGCTAGCGGGAGCGGGGATACGCAGTATTTT
D: TRBD2
V: TRBV6-5
length: 16
J: TRBJ2-3
size: NA

CDR3: CASSLGAGDGYTF
DNA: TGTGCCAGCAGCTTGGGAGCAGGGGATGGCTACACCTTC
D: NA
V: TRBV5-6
length: 13
J: TRBJ1-2
size: once

CDR3: CASSPGGGWLSDTQYF
DNA: TGTGCCAGCAGCCCGGGAGGGGGGTGGTTGTCAGATACGCAGTATTTT
D: TRBD2
V: TRBV27
length: 16
J: TRBJ2-3
size: NA

CDR3: CSVEKGARGTGELFF
DNA: TGCAGCGTTGAAAAAGGGGCGAGGGGCACCGGGGAGCTGTTTTTT
D: NA
V: TRBV29-1
length: 15
J: TRBJ2-2
size: NA

CDR3: CASSPKIDGPIYNEQFF
DNA: TGCGCCAGCAGCCCAAAGATCGATGGGCCCATTTACAATGAGCAGTTCTTC
D: NA
V: TRBV4-1
length: 17
J: TRBJ2-1
size: once

CDR3: CAWIGDSQVTQYF
DNA: TGTGCCTGGATCGGGGACAGTCAAGTCACGCAGTATTTT
D: TRBD1
V: TRBV30
length: 13
J: TRBJ2-3
size: NA

CDR3: CASRVTGYGGELFF
DNA: TGTGCCAGCAGGGTGACAGGGTATGGCGGGGAGCTGTTTTTT
D: TRBD1
V: TRBV5-6
length: 14
J: TRBJ2-2
size: NA

CDR3: CASSPGLPYYGYTF
DNA: TGTGCCAGCAGCCCGGGACTCCCTTACTATGGCTACACCTTC
D: NA
V: TRBV7-9
length: 14
J: TRBJ1-2
size: NA

CDR3: CSVDEETQYF
DNA: TGCAGCGTTGATGAAGAGACCCAGTACTTC
D: NA
V: TRBV29-1
length: 10
J: TRBJ2-5
size: NA

CDR3: CASSLPTAGTGGDGANVLTF
DNA: TGTGCCAGCAGCTTACCCACCGCCGGGACAGGGGGCGATGGGGCCAACGTCCTGACTTTC
D: TRBD1
V: TRBV7-6
length: 20
J: TRBJ2-6
size: NA

CDR3: CASSLVTNTDTQYF
DNA: TGTGCCAGCAGTCTAGTCACTAACACAGATACGCAGTATTTT
D: NA
V: TRBV9
length: 14
J: TRBJ2-3
size: NA

CDR3: CASSAFVMASGRTDTQYF
DNA: TGTGCCAGCAGCGCCTTCGTGATGGCTAGCGGGAGAACAGATACGCAGTATTTT
D: TRBD2
V: TRBV9
length: 18
J: TRBJ2-3
size: NA

CDR3: CASSRRSGSSEKLFF
DNA: TGTGCCAGCAGCCGAAGGTCCGGCTCAAGTGAAAAACTGTTTTTT
D: NA
V: TRBV25-1
length: 15
J: TRBJ1-4
size: NA

CDR3: CASSLVGVGPSSYEQYF
DNA: TGTGCCAGCAGCTTAGTAGGTGTCGGTCCTAGCTCCTACGAGCAGTACTTC
D: NA
V: TRBV7-9
length: 17
J: TRBJ2-7
size: NA

CDR3: CASSLLLPWNTEAFF
DNA: TGTGCCAGCAGCTTACTCCTACCTTGGAACACTGAAGCTTTCTTT
D: NA
V: TRBV28
length: 15
J: TRBJ1-1
size: NA

CDR3: CASSLLRDSREGYTF
DNA: TGTGCCAGCAGTTTACTACGGGACTCCCGGGAAGGCTACACCTTC
D: NA
V: TRBV28
length: 15
J: TRBJ1-2
size: once

CDR3: CASSPRLANYGYTF
DNA: TGTGCCAGCAGTCCTCGTTTAGCTAACTATGGCTACACCTTC
D: NA
V: TRBV27
length: 14
J: TRBJ1-2
size: once

CDR3: CASSADSSNQPQHF
DNA: TGTGCCAGCAGTGCTGACAGTAGCAATCAGCCCCAGCATTTT
D: NA
V: TRBV27
length: 14
J: TRBJ1-5
size: NA

CDR3: CASSPWGSSGNNEQFF
DNA: TGTGCCAGCAGCCCATGGGGTTCTAGCGGAAACAATGAGCAGTTCTTC
D: TRBD2
V: TRBV6-6
length: 16
J: TRBJ2-1
size: NA

CDR3: CASSPPPLAGDPYNEQFF
DNA: TGTGCCAGCAGTCCTCCACCACTAGCGGGGGACCCCTACAATGAGCAGTTCTTC
D: TRBD2
V: TRBV25-1
length: 18
J: TRBJ2-1
size: NA

CDR3: CASSESYRGIPNEQYF
DNA: TGTGCCAGCAGTGAATCTTACAGGGGGATTCCTAACGAGCAGTACTTC
D: TRBD1
V: TRBV25-1
length: 16
J: TRBJ2-7
size: NA

CDR3: CSVETTTGIPGELFF
DNA: TGCAGCGTCGAAACTACCACAGGGATTCCCGGGGAGCTGTTTTTT
D: NA
V: TRBV29-1
length: 15
J: TRBJ2-2
size: once

CDR3: CASAPDWQGYEQYF
DNA: TGTGCCAGCGCCCCGGACTGGCAAGGGTACGAGCAGTACTTC
D: NA
V: TRBV27
length: 14
J: TRBJ2-7
size: NA

CDR3: CSVLSDTRSTIYF
DNA: TGCAGCGTTCTTTCGGACACCCGGAGCACCATATATTTT
D: NA
V: TRBV29-1
length: 13
J: TRBJ1-3
size: NA